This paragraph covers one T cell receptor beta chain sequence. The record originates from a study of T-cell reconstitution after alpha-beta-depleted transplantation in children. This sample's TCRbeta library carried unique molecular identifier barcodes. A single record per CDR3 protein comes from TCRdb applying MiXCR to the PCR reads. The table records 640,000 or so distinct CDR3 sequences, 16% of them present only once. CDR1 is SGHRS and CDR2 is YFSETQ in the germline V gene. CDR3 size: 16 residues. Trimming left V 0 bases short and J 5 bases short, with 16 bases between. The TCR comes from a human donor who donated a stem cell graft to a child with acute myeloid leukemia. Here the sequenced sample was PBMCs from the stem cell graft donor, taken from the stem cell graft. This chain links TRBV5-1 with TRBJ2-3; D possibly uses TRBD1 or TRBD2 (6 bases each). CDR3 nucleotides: TGCGCCAGCAGCTTGGACAACGGGGGCCAAGGAGATACGCAGTATTTT. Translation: CASSLDNGGQGDTQYF.